The clone carrying this TCR beta chain was found once. Its matching antigen is unknown. This sample was taken from a study of T cell responses to AZD1222 COVID-19 vaccine. Study outcomes and limitations: Seropositivity was recorded at baseline in only a handful of AZD1222 recipients. Receipt of two AZD1222 doses was followed by a rise in Spike-specific TCR breadth and depth. Donors were largely white British and mainly female; clonal diversity was possibly underestimated.

Profiling relied on immunoSEQ multiplex PCR, and the TCRdb table lists in-frame clones only, not all of them. The sample has 130,000 or so clones, over 75% seen once. V lost 4 bases and J 6 bases, leaving 11 bases between the germline ends. Germline CDR1 SGHKS, CDR2 YYEKEE (reference sequence). This CDR3 is 12 amino acids long. The rearrangement joins TRBV5-5 to TRBJ2-7; TRBD1 might be the D (6 bases). Sequenced material: peripheral blood, taken on day 0 of AZD1222 vaccination. This TCR derives from an adult in good health. CDR3: CASSGTGIEQYF. As DNA, the CDR3 is TGTGCCAGCAGCGGCACAGGGATCGAGCAGTACTTC.